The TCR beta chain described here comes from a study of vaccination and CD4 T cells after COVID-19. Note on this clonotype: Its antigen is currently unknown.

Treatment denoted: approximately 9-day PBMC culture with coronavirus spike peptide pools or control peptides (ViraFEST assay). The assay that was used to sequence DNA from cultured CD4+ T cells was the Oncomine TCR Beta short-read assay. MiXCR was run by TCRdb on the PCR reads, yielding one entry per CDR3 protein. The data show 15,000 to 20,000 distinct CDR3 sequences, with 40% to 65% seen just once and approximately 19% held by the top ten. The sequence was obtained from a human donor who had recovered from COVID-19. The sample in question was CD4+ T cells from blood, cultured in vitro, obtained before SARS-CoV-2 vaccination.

Written as DNA, the CDR3 is TGTGCCAGCAGTTACGGAGGAGCTGGAAACACCATATATTTT. Its translation is CASSYGGAGNTIYF. This chain connects TRBV6-5 to TRBJ1-3, with D uncertain. Germline CDR1 MNHEY, CDR2 SVGAGI. Trimming left V 2 bases short and J 2 bases short, with 7 bases between. The CDR3 contains 14 residues.